One T cell receptor (beta chain) is described in this entry. Its antigen is undetermined. Profiled with immunoSEQ multiplex PCR; TCRdb holds only in-frame clones, not every one. In the table there are over 30,000 clones, 81% of which are singletons. These data belong to a study of STAT5B mutations in CD4+ large granular lymphocyte leukemia. Study information: Among healthy controls, a particular HLA allele went with more CDR3 'QG' motifs. The study's findings and limits: Without putative leukemic clones, patient CD4-sorted repertoires remained more clonal than healthy CD4+ repertoires. About a quarter of private leukemic clonotypes occurred rarely in other patients' non-leukemic repertoires.

The trim removed 6 bases at V and 7 bases at J, leaving 16 bases unmatched. Germline-derived CDR1 and CDR2 are MDHEN and SYDVKM. This CDR3 is 16 amino acids long. The source is a human donor in good health. V gene TRBV28 combines with J gene TRBJ2-7; 9 bases match TRBD1. Sequencing was performed on CD4+ T cells from blood buffy coats. The CDR3 sequence is CASRTGGGAEWWEQYF. CDR3 coding DNA: TGTGCCAGCAGGACAGGGGGGGGAGCGGAGTGGTGGGAGCAGTACTTC. The whole variable domain, filled in from reference TRBV28 and TRBJ2-7, reads DVKVTQSSRYLVKRTGEKVFLECVQDMDHENMFWYRQDPGLGLRLIYFSYDVKMKEKGDIPEGYSVSREKKERFSLILESASTNQTSMYLCASRTGGGAEWWEQYFGPGTRLTVT.